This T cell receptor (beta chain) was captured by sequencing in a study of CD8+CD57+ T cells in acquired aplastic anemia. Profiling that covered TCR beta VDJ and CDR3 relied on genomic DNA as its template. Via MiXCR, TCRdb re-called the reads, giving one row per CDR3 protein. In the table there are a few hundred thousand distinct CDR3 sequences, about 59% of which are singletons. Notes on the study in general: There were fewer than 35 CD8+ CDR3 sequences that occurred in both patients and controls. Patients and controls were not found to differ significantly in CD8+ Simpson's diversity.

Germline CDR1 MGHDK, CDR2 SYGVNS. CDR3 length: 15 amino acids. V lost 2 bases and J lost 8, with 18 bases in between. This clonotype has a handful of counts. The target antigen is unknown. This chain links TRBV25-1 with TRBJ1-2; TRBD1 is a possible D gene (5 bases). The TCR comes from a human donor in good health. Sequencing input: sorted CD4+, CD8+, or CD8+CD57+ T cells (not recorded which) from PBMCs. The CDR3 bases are TGTGCCAGCAGTGAAACAACGTCAGGGTTTGAGGGCTACACCTTC. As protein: CASSETTSGFEGYTF.